These 13 T cell receptor beta chains share one sample of origin, sequenced in a study of identical twins (dated by TCRdb to about 2016). Library prep was done by 5' RACE. Sequencing instrument: Illumina HiSeq 2000. TCRdb reprocessed the public reads (quality trimming at Q25 with fastp, clone calling with MiXCR) and kept in-frame beta chains. Rows are unified per CDR3 protein, each entry keeping the most common DNA and genes. The sample table records a few hundred thousand distinct CDR3 sequences; just under 10% of these occur just once. The biggest ten clones account for roughly 3% of the sample. This sample was also put to use in a study of yellow fever vaccine responses in identical twins.

The sample consisted of PBMCs. The receptor set was obtained from a woman aged 18-29 years in good health.

This clonotype was observed at least ten times. This chain uses TRBV20-1 with TRBJ1-2; the D gene is possibly TRBD1 (5 bases). Germline CDR1 and CDR2: DFQATT and SNEGSKA (reference sequence). The CDR3 is 14 residues long. V was cut by 7 bases and J by 6 bases, with 21 bases left in between. As DNA, the CDR3 is TGCAGTGGCTCCGGTGGACAAACCTATAATGGCTACACCTTC. Its protein product is CSGSGGQTYNGYTF.

This clonotype occurred many times. The chain carries TRBV5-1 and TRBJ1-1; weak D call: TRBD1 (6 bases). The CDR3 runs 20 residues. V dropped 3 bases and J dropped 0 bases, with 27 bases sitting between them. Germline CDR1 reads SGHRS; CDR2 reads YFSETQ. Here the CDR3 reads CASSSTGLSGARPMNTEAFF. The CDR3 DNA follows: TGCGCCAGCAGCTCAACGGGACTTTCGGGGGCCCGGCCCATGAACACTGAAGCTTTCTTT.

The DNA of the CDR3 is TGTGCCACCCGGGGGGTTCAACTGGATGAGCAGTTCTTC. It specifies CATRGVQLDEQFF. The rearrangement uses TRBV10-3 and TRBJ2-1, with 7 bases identical to TRBD2. The CDR3 is 13 amino acids. V lost 10 bases to trimming and J lost 8 bases; unmatched junction nucleotides: 11. CDR1 and CDR2 (germline): ENHRY, SYGVKD.

The chain links TRBV5-6 to TRBJ2-1; D may match TRBD1 or TRBD2 (5 bases each). Trimming left V 3 bases short and J 0 bases short, with 13 bases between. This CDR3 is 16 amino acids long. Germline CDR1 SGHDT, CDR2 YYEEEE. In DNA, the CDR3 is TGTGCCAGCAGCTCGGGACGGAGACCCTCCTACAATGAGCAGTTCTTC. Protein product: CASSSGRRPSYNEQFF. Combining the CDR3 with reference TRBV5-6 and TRBJ2-1 gives the whole variable domain DAGVTQSPTHLIKTRGQQVTLRCSPKSGHDTVSWYQQALGQGPQFIFQYYEEEERQRGNFPDRFSGHQFPNYSSELNVNALLLGDSALYLCASSSGRRPSYNEQFFGPGTRLTVL.

This clonotype was detected a few times. The chain is built from TRBV9 and TRBJ2-1; 8 nucleotides align to TRBD1. Unmatched junction bases numbered 9, after V lost 3 bases and J lost 7 bases. There are 15 residues in the CDR3. Germline CDR1 and CDR2: SGDLS and YYNGEE. CDR3 sequence: CASSAAGGGLNEQFF. CDR3 DNA: TGTGCCAGCAGCGCCGCAGGGGGCGGATTGAATGAGCAGTTCTTC.

The chain employs TRBV6-2 or TRBV6-3 and TRBJ2-4; the D is unclear. Germline CDR1 is MNHEY and CDR2 is SVGEGT. The CDR3 has 14 residues. The ends were cut back, 2 bases at V and 2 bases at J, with 7 bases in the middle. The CDR3 coding sequence is TGTGCCAGCAGTTACGAGATTCCCAAAAACATTCAGTACTTC. Its translation: CASSYEIPKNIQYF.

This clonotype appeared a few times. CDR3 nucleotide sequence: TGCAGTGCCCCGAATGGCCTAGCGGGTTACAATGAGCAGTTCTTC. Translation: CSAPNGLAGYNEQFF. This rearrangement joins TRBV20-1 to TRBJ2-1; the match to TRBD2 covers 8 bases. CDR1 and CDR2 from the germline V gene are DFQATT and SNEGSKA (reference sequence). The CDR3 length is 15 residues. V shed 6 bases, J shed 4 bases, and the junction held 11 bases outside the gene matches.

With regard to this clonotype: A read error may produce the germline difference seen at one junction end. The chain couples TRBV20-1 to TRBJ2-1, with TRBD2 matching 8 bases. Germline values: CDR1 DFQATT, CDR2 SNEGSKA (reference sequence). The CDR3 consists of 17 residues. This CDR3 reads CCAREDRGRGAYNEQFF. The CDR3 DNA reads as TGCTGTGCTAGAGAGGATCGGGGGCGGGGGGCCTACAATGAGCAGTTCTTC.

The chain links TRBV12-3 or TRBV12-4 to TRBJ2-3, with unresolved D. The V and J ends lost 4 bases and 8 bases respectively, with 10 bases between them. The CDR3 runs to 12 residues. The CDR3 loop reads CASSYLDGTQYF. CDR3 coding DNA: TGTGCCAGCAGTTACCTAGATGGTACGCAGTATTTT.

A few counts support this clonotype. This rearrangement joins TRBV15 to TRBJ2-7; D might be TRBD1 (5 bases). This CDR3 is built from 14 residues. V lost 1 base to trimming and J lost 2 bases, with 9 bases between them. The germline V gene has CDR1 LNHNV and CDR2 YYDKDF (reference sequence). The CDR3 coding sequence is TGTGCCACCAGCAGAGGTAGGGGCCCCTACGAGCAGTACTTC. Protein: CATSRGRGPYEQYF.

This clonotype was found a few times. The chain employs TRBV6-5 and TRBJ2-6; D is perhaps TRBD2 (5 bases). The length of the CDR3 is 16 residues. Germline values: CDR1 MNHEY, CDR2 SVGAGI. V shed 2 bases and J shed 0 bases, with 8 bases lying between them. CDR3 DNA: TGTGCCAGCAGTTACGTCGGACTCTCTGGGGCCAACGTCCTGACTTTC. Its translation: CASSYVGLSGANVLTF.

The chain combines TRBV6-2 or TRBV6-3 with TRBJ2-1; no definite D call. Germline V gene data show CDR1 as MNHEY and CDR2 as SVGEGT. V was clipped by 0 bases and J by 0 bases, with 15 bases between them. CDR3 length: 18 residues. CDR3 nucleotides: TGTGCCAGCAGTTACTCGATAGAATCCCCGGGCTCCTACAATGAGCAGTTCTTC. Translated, it gives CASSYSIESPGSYNEQFF.

This clonotype was counted only a few times. The chain joins TRBV7-9 to TRBJ2-4; TRBD1 or TRBD2 may be the D gene (7 bases each). The germline V gene encodes CDR1 SEHNR and CDR2 FQNEAQ (reference sequence). V lost 1 base and J 16 bases, leaving 17 bases between the germline ends. The CDR3 loop spans 13 amino acids. This CDR3 reads CASSLEGAGGAYF. The DNA of the CDR3 is TGTGCCAGCAGCTTAGAGGGGGCAGGGGGGGCCTACTTC.